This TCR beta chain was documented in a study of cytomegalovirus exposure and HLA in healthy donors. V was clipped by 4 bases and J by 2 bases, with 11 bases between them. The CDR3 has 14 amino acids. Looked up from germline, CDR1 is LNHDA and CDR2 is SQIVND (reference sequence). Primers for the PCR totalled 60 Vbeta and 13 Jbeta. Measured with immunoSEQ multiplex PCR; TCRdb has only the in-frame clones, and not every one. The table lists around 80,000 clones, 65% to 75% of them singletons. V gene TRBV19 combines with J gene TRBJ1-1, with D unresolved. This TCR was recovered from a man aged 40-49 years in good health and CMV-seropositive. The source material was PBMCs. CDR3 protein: CASSRQFANTEAFF. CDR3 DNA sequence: TGTGCCAGTAGTAGGCAGTTTGCAAACACTGAAGCTTTCTTT.